This T cell receptor (beta chain) derives from a study of shared clonotypes between healthy human individuals. Sequencing was performed with immunoSEQ multiplex PCR; in TCRdb, only in-frame clones are kept and a portion is missing. The sample contains over a million clones, 70% to 80% of which appear only once. Germline V CDR1 and CDR2: MDHEN, SYDVKM. CDR3 length: 13 amino acids. V was cut by 6 bases and J by 9 bases, with 15 bases left in between. The chain employs TRBV28 and TRBJ1-5; D is unresolved. The sequenced sample was memory CD4+ T cells from PBMCs. Subset of the sample: CD45RA-negative fraction. The receptor comes from a young man in good health. Some clones in this sample may be carry-over from other donors' samples. The CDR3 reads CASSRPPSRPQHF. The CDR3 coding sequence is TGTGCCAGCAGCCGACCCCCCTCGCGGCCCCAGCATTTT.